A selection of T cell receptor beta chains follows, all from one sample in a study of T cell responses to AZD1222 COVID-19 vaccine. Only in-frame clones appear in the TCRdb table, and some are missing; sequencing was by immunoSEQ multiplex PCR. This repertoire shows 150,000 to 200,000 clones, 88% found once; its top ten account for 9.5% to 13%. Sequenced material: peripheral blood, taken 28 days after the second AZD1222 dose. The source of these receptors is an adult who received the AZD1222 COVID-19 vaccine. Each CDR3 is given with its conserved first and last residue. D genes are given only for firm matches. Rows may omit the clone size; those that give it use once, few, many or a size class.

J,size,V,D,DNA,CDR3
TRBJ1-4,few,TRBV3-1/TRBV3-2,.,TGTGCCAGCAGCCGAGCAGGGGTCGTTGAAAAACTGTTTTTT,CASSRAGVVEKLFF
TRBJ2-2,.,TRBV10-1,TRBD1,TGCGCCAGCAGCCAGGGGACAGGGCTTAACACCGGGGAGCTGTTTTTT,CASSQGTGLNTGELFF
TRBJ2-3,.,TRBV19,TRBD2,TGTGCCAGTAGTAATCAGCGGGGGCCGGCGGATACGCAGTATTTT,CASSNQRGPADTQYF
TRBJ1-3,.,TRBV5-4,.,TGTGCCAGCAGCCCCGAGGGGAGAAACACCATATATTTT,CASSPEGRNTIYF
TRBJ2-2,.,TRBV6-2/TRBV6-3,TRBD1,TGTGCCAGCAGTTACCTTGGCCAGGGGGCTAACACCGGGGAGCTGTTTTTT,CASSYLGQGANTGELFF
TRBJ2-1,.,TRBV9,.,TGTGCCAGCAGCGTAGGAAGTCTAGCATGGGAGCAGTTCTTC,CASSVGSLAWEQFF
TRBJ2-7,.,TRBV3-1/TRBV3-2,TRBD1,TGTGCCAGCAGCCCTCGGACAGGGACGGACTACGAGCAGTACTTC,CASSPRTGTDYEQYF
TRBJ2-1,.,TRBV3-1/TRBV3-2,TRBD2,TGTGCCAGCAGCCCCGGACTAGCCGCTTCAATAGGCAATGAGCAGTTCTTC,CASSPGLAASIGNEQFF
TRBJ2-3,.,TRBV5-6,TRBD1,TGTGCCAGCAGCTGGGGGACAGAGCCAAACACAGATACGCAGTATTTT,CASSWGTEPNTDTQYF
TRBJ2-3,.,TRBV11-2,.,TGTGCCAGCAGCTTAGATTCCCTAGTAAGGAATACGCAGTATTTT,CASSLDSLVRNTQYF
TRBJ1-6,once,TRBV11-2,.,TGTGCCAGCAGCTTAGATAAGGCCAGGAGAGGGTCCTATAATTCACCCCTCCACTTT,CASSLDKARRGSYNSPLHF
TRBJ1-5,.,TRBV3-1/TRBV3-2,.,TGTGCCAGCAGCCAGGGGGGTTATCAGCCCCAGCATTTT,CASSQGGYQPQHF
TRBJ2-7,.,TRBV5-1,TRBD1,TGCGCCAGCAGCTCGGGACAGGGGGCCTACGAGCAGTACTTC,CASSSGQGAYEQYF
TRBJ2-6,.,TRBV11-3,.,TGTGCCAGCAGCCCTCGGGGCTCTGGGGCCAACGTCCTGACTTTC,CASSPRGSGANVLTF